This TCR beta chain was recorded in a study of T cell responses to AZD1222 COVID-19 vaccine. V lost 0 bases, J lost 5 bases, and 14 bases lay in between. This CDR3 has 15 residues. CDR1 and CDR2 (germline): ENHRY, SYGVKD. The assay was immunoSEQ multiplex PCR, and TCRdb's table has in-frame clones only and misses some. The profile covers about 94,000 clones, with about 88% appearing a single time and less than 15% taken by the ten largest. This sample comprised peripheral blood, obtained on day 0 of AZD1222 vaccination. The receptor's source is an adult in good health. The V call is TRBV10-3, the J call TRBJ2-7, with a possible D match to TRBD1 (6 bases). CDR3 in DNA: TGTGCCATCAGTGAGTCTGGGGGCCGGCTCGACGAGCAGTACTTC. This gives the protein CAISESGGRLDEQYF.